The following is a T cell receptor (beta chain) sequence with its context. The record originates from a study of Graves' ophthalmopathy and Graves' hyperthyroidism. For repertoire sequencing, the TCR beta CDR3 regions were amplified from RNA transcripts. The workflow started with a first-round RT-PCR run with HTBI primers and then moved on to a second-round multiplex PCR. Each CDR3 protein gets one entry after TCRdb re-called the multiplex PCR reads with MiXCR. The sample has about 220,000 distinct CDR3 sequences, 20% to 25% seen once. Trimming at V came to 4 bases and at J to 5 bases, leaving 3 bases not matched to a gene. The CDR3 loop spans 13 amino acids.

The specimen sequenced was peripheral blood. V and J are TRBV12-3 or TRBV12-4 and TRBJ1-1; 8 positions match TRBD1. The TCR was taken from a woman aged 45-59 years with Graves' ophthalmopathy. In nucleotides, the CDR3 is TGTGCCAGCAGTTACAGGGGGGTGACTGAAGCTTTCTTT. This gives the protein CASSYRGVTEAFF.